This T cell receptor (beta chain) was sequenced for a study of cytomegalovirus exposure and HLA in healthy donors. CDR1 is SGHNT and CDR2 is YYREEE in the germline V gene (reference sequence). The CDR3 sequence is 17 residues long. The V gene lost 0 bases and the J gene lost 1 base, with 14 bases spanning the gap. Amplification used 60 Vbeta primers and 13 Jbeta primers. TCRdb's table, derived via immunoSEQ multiplex PCR, lists solely in-frame clones and lacks some. The data hold more than 90,000 clones, with under 70% observed a single time. Study results and caveats: Researchers had no immune exposure information except CMV serostatus available. A later analysis found TCR association rates differed by HLA locus, highest for DRB1 and lowest for HLA-C. In most subjects, TCR beta sequences reportedly gave accurate predictions of HLA-A and HLA-B alleles. A few chains linked to CMV were shown in vitro to be specific for CMV antigens.

Of note for this clone: Its antigen remains unknown.

Input material: PBMCs. The clonotype was recovered from a man aged 25-45 years in good health and CMV-seropositive. The chain recombines TRBV5-4 with TRBJ2-1; D remains ambiguous. The CDR3 loop reads CASSLGVRSSSYNEQFF. In nucleotides, the CDR3 is TGTGCCAGCAGCTTGGGAGTGAGGAGCTCGTCCTACAATGAGCAGTTCTTC.